This T cell receptor (beta chain) was documented in a study of cytomegalovirus exposure and HLA in healthy donors. Study information: The 90 to 150 validation repertoires used a platform that matched the one used for the approximately 610 first-cohort repertoires, as a later analysis reported. Findings of the study overall: As confirmed in vitro, three CMV-associated chains were specific for CMV antigens. TCR clusters originating in the first cohort tended to co-occur in the 120 validation repertoires, according to a later analysis. For cytomegalovirus status, the classifier reportedly gave diagnoses with high specificity and sensitivity.

A single count supports this clone. No antigen is known for it. CDR1 and CDR2 from the germline V gene are MNHEY and SMNVEV (reference sequence). Trimming shortened V by 2 bases and J by 6 bases, and 16 bases separated the two germline ends. The CDR3 is 15 residues long. Some clones are missing from TCRdb's copy, which holds only in-frame ones; the method was immunoSEQ multiplex PCR. The repertoire has fewer than 200,000 clones, around 85% of them found once; the top ten carry approximately 16%. The receptor's source is a man in his late teens or twenties in good health and CMV-seropositive. The J gene is TRBJ1-2, the V gene TRBV27, with D perhaps matching TRBD1 (5 bases). Material: PBMCs. DNA of the CDR3: TGTGCCAGCAGTTTAGACGGCAGGTGGGGGGATGGCTACACCTTC. Residues: CASSLDGRWGDGYTF.